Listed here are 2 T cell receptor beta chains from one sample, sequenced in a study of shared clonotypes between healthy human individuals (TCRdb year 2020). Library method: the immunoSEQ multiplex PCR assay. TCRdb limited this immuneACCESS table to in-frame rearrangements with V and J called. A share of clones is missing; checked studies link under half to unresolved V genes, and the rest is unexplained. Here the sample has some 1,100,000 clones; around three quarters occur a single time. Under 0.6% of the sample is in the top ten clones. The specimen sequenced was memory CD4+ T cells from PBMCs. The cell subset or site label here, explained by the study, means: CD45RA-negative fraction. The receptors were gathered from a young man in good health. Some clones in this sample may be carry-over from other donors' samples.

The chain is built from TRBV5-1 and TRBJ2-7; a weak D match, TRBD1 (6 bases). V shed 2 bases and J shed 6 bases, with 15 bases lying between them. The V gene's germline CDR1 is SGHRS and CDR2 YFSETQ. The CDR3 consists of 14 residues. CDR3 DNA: TGCGCCAGCAGCTTCCTCTTACAGGGAAGCGAGCAGTACTTC. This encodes CASSFLLQGSEQYF.

In DNA form, the CDR3 reads TGTGCCATCAGTGATCCTAGGGACGGGAACTATGGCTACACCTTC. It translates to CAISDPRDGNYGYTF. The chain has TRBV10-3 and TRBJ1-2; D perhaps matches TRBD1 (5 bases). The V gene lost 3 bases and the J gene lost 2 bases, with 13 bases spanning the gap. This CDR3 spans 15 amino acids. Germline lookup yields CDR1 ENHRY and CDR2 SYGVKD.